This T cell receptor (beta chain) originates from a study of tumor and adjacent non-tumor tissue in lung cancer. Across the study: Stage I to III disease affected approximately 11 men and 5 women aged about 30 to 85. About 4.2 million productive TCRbeta reads were obtained per sample on average. Overall study findings and caveats: Significantly higher TCR diversity was found in tumor than normal lung.

Comment on this clonotype: The antigen is unknown.

The template was RNA from unsorted bulk tissue. More than 3 cm separated this lung sample from the edge of the tumor. TCRbeta libraries were built with three rounds of nested PCR, modified from ARM-PCR. TCRdb re-called the multiplex PCR reads through MiXCR, storing one row per CDR3 protein. The sample has roughly 74,000 distinct CDR3 sequences; less than 85% are singletons. The V gene's germline CDR1 is MDHEN and CDR2 SYDVKM. Trimming removed 6 bases from V and 3 bases from J, with 11 bases in between. The CDR3 contains 13 residues. What was sequenced was distant non-tumor lung tissue. The J gene is TRBJ1-2, the V gene TRBV28; TRBD1 is a possible D gene (5 bases). This receptor was identified in a man aged 65 to 79 with non-small cell lung cancer. CDR3 amino acids: CASRVRAYYGYTF. The DNA of the CDR3 is TGTGCCAGCAGAGTCAGGGCTTACTATGGCTACACCTTC.